Included here is one TCR beta chain sequence, with context. The data are from a study of T cell changes during pregnancy in multiple sclerosis. Profiling relied on immunoSEQ multiplex PCR, and the TCRdb table lists in-frame clones only, not all of them. This repertoire shows roughly 32,000 clones, about nine tenths found once; its top ten account for roughly 11%. After removal of 5 bases from V and 4 bases from J, the junction contained 3 bases not matched to a gene. The V gene's germline CDR1 is LNHDA and CDR2 SQIVND (reference sequence). This CDR3 region has 13 residues. The sequencing used CD8+ T cells from peripheral blood mononuclear cells, collected in the third trimester of pregnancy. The clonotype originates from a female donor with multiple sclerosis, enrolled in a pregnancy study. The chain employs TRBV19 and TRBJ2-7; 9 bases are a match to TRBD1. This CDR3 is CASSPGTGYEQYF. In DNA, the CDR3 is TGTGCCAGTAGTCCTGGGACAGGGTACGAGCAGTACTTC.